There are a few counts of the clone carrying this T cell receptor (beta chain). Data came from immunoSEQ multiplex PCR; TCRdb stores just in-frame clones and leaves some out. The data hold roughly 2,000,000 clones, with over 85% observed a single time. Selected positively for CCR7 and CD45RO-negative, naive CD8 cells excluded terminally differentiated effector memory CD45RA+ cells. The V end lost 5 bases, the J end lost 1 base, and 17 bases lay between the germline ends. The CDR3 totals 16 residues. CDR1 MNHEY and CDR2 SMNVEV come from the germline V gene (reference sequence). The sample belongs to a study of shared clonotypes between healthy human individuals.

This chain joins TRBV27 and TRBJ1-1; TRBD1 is a possible D gene (5 bases). The receptor's source is a man aged 18-30 years in good health. Some clones in this sample may be carry-over from other donors' samples. The sample consisted of naive CD8+ T cells from PBMCs. The CDR3 nucleotides read TGTGCCAGCAGTCCCTCCTTAGGGGAGAAGAACACTGAAGCTTTCTTT. Its translation is CASSPSLGEKNTEAFF.